One and the same sample provided the 16 T cell receptor beta chains below, sequenced in a study of blood T cell repertoires in COVID-19. Profiled with immunoSEQ multiplex PCR; TCRdb holds only in-frame clones, not every one. The sample has 160,000 or so clones, 75% to 85% seen once. The sequencing input was peripheral blood. Receptors were obtained from a man aged 60-69 years with acute or convalescent COVID-19.

DNA of the CDR3: TGTGCCAGCAGCACAGGGTACAAGAGCACCGGGGAGCTGTTTTTT. Translation gives CASSTGYKSTGELFF. The chain combines TRBV2 with TRBJ2-2; perhaps TRBD1 as D (6 bases). The germline gives CDR1 SNHLY, CDR2 FYNNEI. The CDR3 runs to 15 residues. V was pared by 6 bases and J by 4 bases, with 15 bases between.

The rearrangement uses TRBV7-9 and TRBJ2-6, with D perhaps matching TRBD2 (5 bases). CDR3 length: 19 amino acids. Germline V gene lookup returns CDR1 SEHNR and CDR2 FQNEAQ (reference sequence). Trimming left V 5 bases short and J 0 bases short, with 20 bases between. The CDR3, as DNA: TGTGCCAGCAGCCCGGCCCCCCTTTATCGGGGCTCTGGGGCCAACGTCCTGACTTTC. Amino acid sequence: CASSPAPLYRGSGANVLTF.

This clone was recorded a few times. This sequence joins TRBV7-2 and TRBJ1-5, with D hard to call. V was clipped by 5 bases and J by 0 bases, with 8 bases between them. The germline gives CDR1 SGHTA, CDR2 FQGNSA. The CDR3 has 14 residues. CDR3 in amino acids: CASSPGTSNQPQHF. CDR3 DNA: TGTGCCAGCAGCCCAGGTACTAGCAATCAGCCCCAGCATTTT.

V and J are TRBV7-9 and TRBJ1-4, with TRBD1 as a possible D gene (6 bases). The CDR3 is 15 residues long. Germline CDR1 and CDR2: SEHNR and FQNEAQ (reference sequence). Trimming removed 5 bases from V and 4 bases from J, with 14 bases in between. The CDR3 here is CASSPTGRNNEKLFF. The CDR3 region has the DNA TGTGCCAGCAGCCCCACAGGGCGTAATAATGAAAAACTGTTTTTT.

The gene calls are TRBV5-4 and TRBJ1-2, with D tentatively TRBD1 (5 bases). This CDR3 is 13 amino acids long. Trimming pared 2 bases from V and 8 bases from J, leaving 13 bases between. The germline gives CDR1 SGHNT, CDR2 YYREEE (reference sequence). This CDR3 reads CASSFPGQRGYTF. DNA of the CDR3: TGTGCCAGCAGCTTCCCAGGGCAAAGAGGCTACACCTTC. Full variable domain (rest looked up from reference TRBV5-4 and TRBJ1-2): ETGVTQSPTHLIKTRGQQVTLRCSSQSGHNTVSWYQQALGQGPQFIFQYYREEENGRGNFPPRFSGLQFPNYSSELNVNALELDDSALYLCASSFPGQRGYTFGSGTRLTVV.

V and J are TRBV3-1 (or the pseudogene TRBV3-2) and TRBJ2-1; D gene uncertain. Germline loops: CDR1 LGHDT, CDR2 YNNKEL (reference sequence). Trimming pared 1 base from V and 1 base from J, leaving 14 bases between. CDR3 length equals 17 residues. The CDR3 protein is CASSQGRSVRSYNEQFF. CDR3 sequence (DNA): TGTGCCAGCAGCCAAGGCAGGTCTGTCAGGTCCTACAATGAGCAGTTCTTC.

This clone has a handful of counts. The V and J genes are TRBV7-9 and TRBJ1-1, with D perhaps TRBD1 (6 bases). Trimming pared 5 bases from V and 3 bases from J, leaving 13 bases between. This CDR3 is built from 14 residues. Germline values: CDR1 SEHNR, CDR2 FQNEAQ (reference sequence). The CDR3 nucleotides read TGTGCCAGCAGCCGCACAGGGTTGGACACTGAAGCTTTCTTT. Amino acid sequence: CASSRTGLDTEAFF.

Comments on this clone: The same CDR3 also results from other DNA sequences found in this sample. This chain joins TRBV3-1 (or the pseudogene TRBV3-2) and TRBJ1-4, with D possibly being TRBD1 (5 bases). The CDR3 covers 13 residues. Germline V gene data show CDR1 as LGHDT and CDR2 as YNNKEL (reference sequence). V shed 4 bases and J shed 5 bases, with 8 bases lying between them. The CDR3 bases are TGTGCCAGCAGCCCCGGGGGAAATGAAAAACTGTTTTTT. It codes for CASSPGGNEKLFF.

The chain uses TRBV6-5 and TRBJ2-7, with D possibly TRBD1 on 6 matching bases. This CDR3 is 14 amino acids long. Deletions cut 5 bases from V and 0 bases from J, with 11 bases between. CDR1 MNHEY and CDR2 SVGAGI come from the germline V gene. Written as DNA, the CDR3 is TGTGCCAGCAGTCCCCAGGGGAGCTCCTACGAGCAGTACTTC. It is translated as CASSPQGSSYEQYF.

The genes are TRBV7-2 and TRBJ1-3; 7 nucleotides agree with TRBD1. The junction had 8 bases not matched to a gene; V was cut back by 6 bases and J by 9 bases. Germline V gene lookup returns CDR1 SGHTA and CDR2 FQGNSA. The CDR3 is made up of 13 amino acids. The CDR3 DNA reads TGTGCCAGCAGGACAGGGAACTGGGGCACCATATATTTT. Its translation is CASRTGNWGTIYF.

The J gene is TRBJ2-1, the V gene TRBV5-1; 15 nucleotides match TRBD2. V lost 3 bases, J lost 7 bases, and 17 bases stayed unmatched. The CDR3 is 20 residues long. The V gene's germline CDR1 is SGHRS and CDR2 YFSETQ. The CDR3 here is CASSSLGLAGGPSRRNEQFF. The DNA for the CDR3 is TGCGCCAGCAGCTCCTTGGGACTAGCGGGGGGACCTAGTAGGAGGAATGAGCAGTTCTTC.

The rearrangement joins TRBV5-1 to TRBJ2-7, with 9 positions matching TRBD2. Trimming cost V 6 bases and J 0 bases; bases outside gene matches: 19. Germline V gene data show CDR1 as SGHRS and CDR2 as YFSETQ. The length of the CDR3 is 19 residues. The DNA of the CDR3 is TGCGCCAGCATGTCACCACCACAGCCGGGACTAGCCCTCTCCTACGAGCAGTACTTC. It yields the protein CASMSPPQPGLALSYEQYF.

The J gene is TRBJ2-1, the V gene TRBV7-3, with D hard to call. This CDR3 is 14 amino acids long. Germline loops: CDR1 SGHTA, CDR2 FQGTGA. The V end was cut by 0 bases, the J end by 6 bases, with 9 bases between. The CDR3 DNA reads as TGTGCCAGCAGCTTAACACCCAGCGTCAATGAGCAGTTCTTC. This codes for CASSLTPSVNEQFF.

This chain links TRBV25-1 with TRBJ2-3; 7 nucleotides align to TRBD2. With 1 base clipped from V and 0 bases from J, the junction kept 10 bases outside the gene matches. The CDR3 totals 18 residues. Germline CDR1 reads MGHDK; CDR2 reads SYGVNS. The CDR3 sequence: CASSELGRGTPSTDTQYF. The CDR3 coding sequence is TGTGCCAGCAGTGAATTGGGGCGGGGGACCCCTAGCACAGATACGCAGTATTTT. The variable domain in full, with the rest retrieved from reference TRBV25-1 and TRBJ2-3, is EADIYQTPRYLVIGTGKKITLECSQTMGHDKMYWYQQDPGMELHLIHYSYGVNSTEKGDLSSESTVSRIRTEHFPLTLESARPSHTSQYLCASSELGRGTPSTDTQYFGPGTRLTVL.

This rearrangement joins TRBV6-5 to TRBJ2-1, with a tentative D call TRBD2 (6 bases). The germline gives CDR1 MNHEY, CDR2 SVGAGI. This CDR3 has 15 amino acids. Trimming stripped 0 bases from V and 6 bases from J, with 12 bases between. The CDR3 DNA is TGTGCCAGCAGTTACTCTCGCCCCGGGGGCAATGAGCAGTTCTTC. Its translation: CASSYSRPGGNEQFF.

The V gene is TRBV5-1, the J gene TRBJ2-2; 7 bases agree with TRBD2. V lost 0 bases, J lost 4 bases, and 0 bases stayed unmatched. The CDR3 is 14 residues long. Looked up from germline, CDR1 is SGHRS and CDR2 is YFSETQ. CDR3 loop: CASSLAGGTGELFF. Written as DNA, the CDR3 is TGCGCCAGCAGCTTGGCGGGAGGCACCGGGGAGCTGTTTTTT.